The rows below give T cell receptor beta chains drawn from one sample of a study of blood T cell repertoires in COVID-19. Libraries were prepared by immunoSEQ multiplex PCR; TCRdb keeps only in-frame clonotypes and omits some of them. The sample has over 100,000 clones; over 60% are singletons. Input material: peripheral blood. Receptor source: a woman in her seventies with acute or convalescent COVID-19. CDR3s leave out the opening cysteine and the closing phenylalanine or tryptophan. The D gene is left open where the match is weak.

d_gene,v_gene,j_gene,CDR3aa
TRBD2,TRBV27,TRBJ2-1,ASSGTSGSMF
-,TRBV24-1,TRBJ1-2,ATSEAGVYGYT
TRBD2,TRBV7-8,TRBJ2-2,ASSKGIAGGRRTGELF
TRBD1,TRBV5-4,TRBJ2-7,ASSGGTGNYEQY
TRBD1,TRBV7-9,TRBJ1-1,ASSRGTGTANTEAF
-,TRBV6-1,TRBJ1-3,ASSDQGTGNTIY
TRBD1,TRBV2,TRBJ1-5,ASSTDRGRWGPQH
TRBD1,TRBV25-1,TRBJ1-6,ASSASTGDLRNSPLH
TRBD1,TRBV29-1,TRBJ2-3,SYRTGRQY
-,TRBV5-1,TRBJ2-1,ASVMEGSRSYNEQF
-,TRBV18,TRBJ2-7,ASSPPLDSKRQY